These T cell receptor beta chains were read from a single sample in a study of CD8+ T cells in alopecia areata. Assay used: immunoSEQ multiplex PCR; TCRdb lists only in-frame clones, some missing. The sample carries about 210,000 clones, more than 45% recorded once. The sample here was CD4+ T cells sorted from blood, taken at week 4, from a patient treated with tofacitinib. All receptors derive from a human donor with alopecia areata. CDR3s leave out the opening cysteine and the closing phenylalanine or tryptophan.

TRBJ2-7	TRBV29-1	SVADRGLYEQY
TRBJ2-5	TRBV29-1	SVSGLAGATY
TRBJ2-3	TRBV25-1	ASSEVNWGTSTDTQY
TRBJ2-2	TRBV5-1	ASSLDKVARDTGELF
TRBJ1-2	TRBV27	ASSFSAGGGYT
TRBJ1-4	TRBV14	ASSQGPRDARRPLF
TRBJ1-1	TRBV7-9	ASRTLRENTEAF
TRBJ2-7	TRBV5-1	ASSLDRYEQY
TRBJ2-4	TRBV5-1	ASSSGQGENIQY
TRBJ2-7	TRBV5-1	ASSLPRVSEQY
TRBJ2-1	TRBV14	ASSQGLTSSYNEQF
TRBJ2-7	TRBV5-1	ASSSETGWGSYEQY